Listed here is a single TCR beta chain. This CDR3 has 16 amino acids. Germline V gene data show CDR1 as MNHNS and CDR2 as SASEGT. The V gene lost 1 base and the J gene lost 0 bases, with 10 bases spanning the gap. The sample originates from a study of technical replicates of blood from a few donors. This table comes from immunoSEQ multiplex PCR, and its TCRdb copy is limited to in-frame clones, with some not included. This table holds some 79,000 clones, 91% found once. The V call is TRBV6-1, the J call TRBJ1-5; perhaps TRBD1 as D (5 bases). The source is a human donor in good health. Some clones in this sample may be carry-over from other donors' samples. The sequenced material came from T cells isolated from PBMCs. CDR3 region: CASSEERGLSNQPQHF. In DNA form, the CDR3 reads TGTGCCAGCAGTGAAGAAAGGGGACTTAGCAATCAGCCCCAGCATTTT.